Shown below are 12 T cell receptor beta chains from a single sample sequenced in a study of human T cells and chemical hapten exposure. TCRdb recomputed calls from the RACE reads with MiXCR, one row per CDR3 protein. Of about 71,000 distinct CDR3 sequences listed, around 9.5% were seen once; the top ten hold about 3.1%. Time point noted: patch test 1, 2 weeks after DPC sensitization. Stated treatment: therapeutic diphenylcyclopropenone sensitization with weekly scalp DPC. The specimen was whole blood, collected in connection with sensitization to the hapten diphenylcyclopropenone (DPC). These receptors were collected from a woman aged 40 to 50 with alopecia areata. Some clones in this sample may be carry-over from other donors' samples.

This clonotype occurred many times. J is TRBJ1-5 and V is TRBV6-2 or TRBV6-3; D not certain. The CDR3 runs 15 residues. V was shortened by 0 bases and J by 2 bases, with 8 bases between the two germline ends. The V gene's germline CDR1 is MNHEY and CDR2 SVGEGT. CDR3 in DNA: TGTGCCAGCAGTTACTCGCAGGTCGGCAATCAGCCCCAGCATTTT. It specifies CASSYSQVGNQPQHF.

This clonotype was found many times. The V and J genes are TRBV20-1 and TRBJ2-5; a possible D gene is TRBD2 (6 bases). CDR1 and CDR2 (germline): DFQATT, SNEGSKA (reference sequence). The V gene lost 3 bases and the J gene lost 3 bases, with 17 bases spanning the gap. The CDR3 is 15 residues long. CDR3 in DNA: TGCAGTGCTAGTTCTCCGGGACTTAGGAAAGAGACCCAGTACTTC. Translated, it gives CSASSPGLRKETQYF.

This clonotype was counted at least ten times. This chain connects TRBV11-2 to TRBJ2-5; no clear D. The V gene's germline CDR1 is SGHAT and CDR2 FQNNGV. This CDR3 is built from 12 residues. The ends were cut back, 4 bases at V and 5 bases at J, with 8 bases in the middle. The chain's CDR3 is CASSSLRETQYF. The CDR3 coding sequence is TGTGCCAGCAGCTCCCTTAGGGAGACCCAGTACTTC.

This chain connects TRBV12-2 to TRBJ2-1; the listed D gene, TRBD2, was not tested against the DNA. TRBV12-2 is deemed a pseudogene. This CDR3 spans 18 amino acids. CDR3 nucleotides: TGTGCAAGTCGCTTAGAAGAATACGGGACTAGCGAGAACAATGAGCAGTTCTTC. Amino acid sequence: CASRLEEYGTSENNEQFF.

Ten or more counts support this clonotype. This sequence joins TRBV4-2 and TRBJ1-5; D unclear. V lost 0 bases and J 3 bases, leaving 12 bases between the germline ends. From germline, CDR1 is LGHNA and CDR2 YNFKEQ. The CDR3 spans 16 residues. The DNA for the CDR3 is TGTGCCAGCAGCCAAGATGGGCCCGCTGACAATCAGCCCCAGCATTTT. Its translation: CASSQDGPADNQPQHF.

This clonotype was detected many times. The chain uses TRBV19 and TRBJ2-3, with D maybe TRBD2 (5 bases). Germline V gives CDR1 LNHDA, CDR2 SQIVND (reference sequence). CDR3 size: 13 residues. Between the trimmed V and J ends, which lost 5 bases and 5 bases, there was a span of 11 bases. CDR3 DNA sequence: TGTGCCAGTAGTCTGACCCGGGGAGATACGCAGTATTTT. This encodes CASSLTRGDTQYF.

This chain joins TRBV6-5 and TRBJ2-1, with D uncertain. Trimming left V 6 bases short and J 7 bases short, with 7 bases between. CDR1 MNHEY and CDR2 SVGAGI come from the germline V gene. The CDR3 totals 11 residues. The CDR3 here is CASSFSNEQFF. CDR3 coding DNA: TGTGCCAGCAGCTTCTCTAATGAGCAGTTCTTC.

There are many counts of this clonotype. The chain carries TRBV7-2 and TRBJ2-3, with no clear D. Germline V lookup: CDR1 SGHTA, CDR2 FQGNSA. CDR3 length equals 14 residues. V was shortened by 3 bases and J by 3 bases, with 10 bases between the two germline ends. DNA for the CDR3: TGTGCCAGCAGCTTGGTATTTGCGACAGATACGCAGTATTTT. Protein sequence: CASSLVFATDTQYF.

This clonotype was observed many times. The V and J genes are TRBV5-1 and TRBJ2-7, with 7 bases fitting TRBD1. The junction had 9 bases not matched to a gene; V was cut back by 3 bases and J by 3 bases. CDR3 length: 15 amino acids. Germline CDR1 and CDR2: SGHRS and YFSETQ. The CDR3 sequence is CASSSMPGQNYEQYF. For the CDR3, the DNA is TGCGCCAGCAGCTCTATGCCGGGACAGAACTACGAGCAGTACTTC.

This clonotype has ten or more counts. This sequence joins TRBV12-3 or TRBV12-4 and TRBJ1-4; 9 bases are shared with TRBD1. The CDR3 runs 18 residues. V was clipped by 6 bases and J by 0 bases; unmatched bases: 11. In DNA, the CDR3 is TGTGCCAGCAGCCTCGTACAGGGGGCCCGTCCAACTAATGAAAAACTGTTTTTT. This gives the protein CASSLVQGARPTNEKLFF.

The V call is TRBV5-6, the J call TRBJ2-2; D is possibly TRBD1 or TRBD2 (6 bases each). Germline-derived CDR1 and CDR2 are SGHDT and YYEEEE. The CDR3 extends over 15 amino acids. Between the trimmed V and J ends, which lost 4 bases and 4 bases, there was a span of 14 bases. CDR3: CASSHPGGPTGELFF. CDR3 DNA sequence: TGTGCCAGCAGCCACCCCGGGGGCCCCACCGGGGAGCTGTTTTTT.

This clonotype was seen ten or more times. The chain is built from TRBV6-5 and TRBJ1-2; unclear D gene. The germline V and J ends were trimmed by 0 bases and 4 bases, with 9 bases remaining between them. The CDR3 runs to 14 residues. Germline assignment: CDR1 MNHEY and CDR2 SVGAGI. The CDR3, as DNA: TGTGCCAGCAGTTACTCCGGCAGTTTCTATGGCTACACCTTC. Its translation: CASSYSGSFYGYTF.